Listed here are 14 T cell receptor beta chains from one sample, sequenced in a study of cytomegalovirus exposure and HLA in healthy donors. The primer mix had 60 Vbeta and 13 Jbeta primers. Data came from immunoSEQ multiplex PCR; TCRdb stores just in-frame clones and leaves some out. The table lists 160,000 or so clones, around four fifths of them singletons. The specimen was PBMCs. These receptors all come from a man younger than 35 in good health and CMV-seronegative.

The chain combines TRBV6-1 with TRBJ2-2; 9 bases line up with TRBD2. J gave up 6 bases and V 7 bases, and 6 bases lay outside the gene matches. This CDR3 has 14 residues. Per germline, CDR1 MNHNS and CDR2 SASEGT. CDR3 nucleotide sequence: TGTGCCAGCAAAGTAGCGGGAGTTGCCGGGGAGCTGTTTTTT. It codes for CASKVAGVAGELFF.

The chain combines TRBV9 with TRBJ1-2; tentative D call: TRBD1 (5 bases). Per germline, CDR1 SGDLS and CDR2 YYNGEE. With 10 bases removed from V and 8 bases from J, the gap between germline ends came to 21 bases. CDR3 length: 13 residues. DNA for the CDR3: TGTGCCCCCTCGGGGGTTAACCCGCAGGGCTACACCTTC. Protein: CAPSGVNPQGYTF.

This chain connects TRBV15 to TRBJ2-1; TRBD1 matches 10 bases. Germline V gene lookup returns CDR1 LNHNV and CDR2 YYDKDF (reference sequence). V lost 5 bases and J lost 0; bases outside the gene matches: 4. The CDR3 runs 16 residues. The CDR3 DNA follows: TGTGCCACCAGCCCCCGGGACAGGGGCTCCTACAATGAGCAGTTCTTC. This codes for CATSPRDRGSYNEQFF. Supplemented by reference TRBV15 and TRBJ2-1, the full variable domain reads DAMVIQNPRYQVTQFGKPVTLSCSQTLNHNVMYWYQQKSSQAPKLLFHYYDKDFNNEADTPDNFQSRRPNTSFCFLDIRSPGLGDTAMYLCATSPRDRGSYNEQFFGPGTRLTVL.

The chain carries TRBV10-3 and TRBJ2-7, with TRBD2 matching 15 bases. The CDR3 loop spans 13 amino acids. V was pared by 10 bases and J by 9 bases, with 7 bases of the junction left unmatched. CDR1 and CDR2 from the germline V gene are ENHRY and SYGVKD. The CDR3 nucleotides are TGTGCCACCGGACTAGCGGGAGGGCCTGTGCAGTACTTC. Encoded protein: CATGLAGGPVQYF.

The chain recombines TRBV15 with TRBJ2-2; 8 nucleotides align to TRBD1. CDR1 and CDR2 from the germline V gene are LNHNV and YYDKDF (reference sequence). The V segment lost 4 bases and the J segment 1 base; nucleotides outside the gene matches: 11. The CDR3 sequence is 18 residues long. CDR3 bases: TGTGCCACCAGCAAAGAGATAATTGGGACAGGGAACACCGGGGAGCTGTTTTTT. Translating gives CATSKEIIGTGNTGELFF.

This clone was counted a single time. The chain combines TRBV4-1 with TRBJ1-6; unclear D gene. The CDR3 is 15 residues long. V was clipped by 0 bases and J by 8 bases, with 11 bases between them. CDR1 and CDR2 from the germline V gene are MGHRA and YSYEKL. Written as DNA, the CDR3 is TGCGCCAGCAGCCAAGATTTAGAAAAAGATTCACCCCTCCACTTT. It encodes CASSQDLEKDSPLHF.

This chain links TRBV2 with TRBJ1-5; TRBD1 might be the D (5 bases). V dropped 5 bases and J dropped 1 base, with 12 bases sitting between them. The CDR3 contains 15 residues. Germline CDR1 reads SNHLY; CDR2 reads FYNNEI. The DNA for the CDR3 is TGTGCCAGCAGTTTAGAACAGGCGAGCAATCAGCCCCAGCATTTT. As protein: CASSLEQASNQPQHF.

J is TRBJ1-6 and V is TRBV7-8, with no clear D. V was cut by 5 bases and J by 0 bases, with 17 bases left in between. Germline CDR1 reads SGHVS; CDR2 reads FQNEAQ. The CDR3 loop spans 18 amino acids. The CDR3 is CASSITTVPGSYNSPLHF. DNA of the CDR3: TGTGCCAGCAGCATTACGACCGTCCCAGGCTCCTATAATTCACCCCTCCACTTT.

The chain carries TRBV28 and TRBJ2-7, with 9 bases aligning to TRBD1. CDR1 is MDHEN, CDR2 SYDVKM, per germline. This CDR3 comprises 13 residues. V lost 4 bases to trimming and J lost 4 bases; unmatched junction nucleotides: 2. The CDR3 DNA follows: TGTGCCAGCAGTTACAGGGGGCTATACGAGCAGTACTTC. As protein: CASSYRGLYEQYF.

This sequence joins TRBV29-1 and TRBJ1-2, with TRBD1 as a possible D gene (6 bases). This CDR3 contains 12 residues. V was clipped by 0 bases and J by 8 bases, with 10 bases between them. CDR1 is SQVTM, CDR2 ANQGSEA, per germline. CDR3 sequence reads: CSVEEGAWGYTF. CDR3 in DNA: TGCAGCGTTGAAGAGGGGGCGTGGGGCTACACCTTC. The variable domain in full, completed from reference TRBV29-1 and TRBJ1-2, reads SAVISQKPSRDICQRGTSLTIQCQVDSQVTMMFWYRQQPGQSLTLIATANQGSEATYESGFVIDKFPISRPNLTFSTLTVSNMSPEDSSIYLCSVEEGAWGYTFGSGTRLTVV.

The chain employs TRBV9 and TRBJ1-3; unclear D gene. Germline CDR1 SGDLS, CDR2 YYNGEE. This CDR3 region has 14 residues. The ends were cut back, 5 bases at V and 0 bases at J, with 9 bases in the middle. CDR3: CASRRDSSGNTIYF. CDR3 DNA sequence: TGTGCCAGCAGGAGGGATTCCTCTGGAAACACCATATATTTT.

The chain carries TRBV5-1 and TRBJ2-7; 7 nucleotides match TRBD1. Germline CDR1 is SGHRS and CDR2 is YFSETQ. The CDR3 spans 13 residues. The trim removed 3 bases at V and 0 bases at J, leaving 0 bases unmatched. The CDR3 DNA follows: TGCGCCAGCAGCTGGACAGGCTCCTACGAGCAGTACTTC. Its protein is CASSWTGSYEQYF.

The V call is TRBV6-5, the J call TRBJ2-1; TRBD2 matches at 10 bases. V lost 4 bases and J lost 5; bases outside the gene matches: 8. CDR1 and CDR2 (germline): MNHEY, SVGAGI. The CDR3 extends over 16 amino acids. The CDR3 loop is CASSSLLAGRHNEQFF. The CDR3 coding sequence is TGTGCCAGCAGTTCTCTACTAGCGGGGCGACACAATGAGCAGTTCTTC.

V usage is TRBV19 and J usage is TRBJ1-5, with D maybe TRBD1 (6 bases). This CDR3 has 14 residues. Germline assignment: CDR1 LNHDA and CDR2 SQIVND (reference sequence). Trimming cost V 5 bases and J 3 bases, with 11 bases left between them. CDR3 in amino acids: CASSGRGNNQPQHF. In nucleotides, the CDR3 is TGTGCCAGTAGTGGCAGGGGAAACAATCAGCCCCAGCATTTT.